This is a list of T cell receptor beta chains from one sample in a study of blood T cell repertoires in COVID-19. Libraries were prepared by immunoSEQ multiplex PCR; TCRdb keeps only in-frame clonotypes and omits some of them. The sample includes about 300,000 clones, about 88% of them seen just once. The sample was peripheral blood. Receptor source: a human donor with COVID-19, enrolled during active disease. The donor label of this sample is uncertain. Both conserved end residues are trimmed from each CDR3.

j_call v_call cdr3_aa
TRBJ2-1 TRBV5-8 ASSRRTSGNNEQF
TRBJ2-3 TRBV9 ASSVGGAGGWADTQY
TRBJ2-2 TRBV24-1 ATSLDRSGELF
TRBJ1-1 TRBV5-1 ASSLGGNTEAF
TRBJ1-2 TRBV11-2 ASNPSVQAYGYT
TRBJ1-6 TRBV3-1/TRBV3-2 ASSNGQGSPLH
TRBJ2-1 TRBV5-6 ASSSMRDSIFNEQF
TRBJ2-3 TRBV10-1 ASSEPNSQDTQY
TRBJ1-5 TRBV28 ASRPQGPNQPQH
TRBJ2-2 TRBV18 ASSPPWSTGELF
TRBJ1-6 TRBV5-1 ASSLEGGAGNSPLH
TRBJ1-4 TRBV5-1 ASSFLQGKNEKLF
TRBJ2-7 TRBV6-2/TRBV6-3 ASSYQLRQGGEQY
TRBJ2-7 TRBV11-2 ASSLVYGRGAEQY
TRBJ2-2 TRBV13 ASSPRRTGELF
TRBJ2-3 TRBV7-3 ASSRLAGTDTQY
TRBJ2-2 TRBV27 ASSRDRRPDTGELF
TRBJ2-2 TRBV12-3/TRBV12-4 ASSQGRAGELF
TRBJ1-1 TRBV19 ASSPQFGTGDLGAQGSEAF
TRBJ1-2 TRBV11-2 ASSLDRQGYGYT
TRBJ2-7 TRBV7-3 ASSLISALDYEQY
TRBJ1-2 TRBV11-2 ASSSAGGNYGYT
TRBJ1-1 TRBV10-2 ASSDWDRGGTEAF
TRBJ2-1 TRBV11-3 ASSLVGLAGDLGSYNEQF
TRBJ2-3 TRBV20-1 SGGRADTQY
TRBJ2-7 TRBV7-9 ASGTSGTYEQY
TRBJ1-2 TRBV19 ASSTRQGSYGYT
TRBJ2-7 TRBV3-1/TRBV3-2 ASSQGGGAYEQY
TRBJ2-7 TRBV18 ASSEGLAGYEQY
TRBJ2-7 TRBV2 ASNFRRGGYEQY
TRBJ2-7 TRBV7-2 ASSLETGGSYEQY
TRBJ2-5 TRBV6-5 ASSRTSGRMETQY
TRBJ2-3 TRBV29-1 SVDTSVTQY
TRBJ2-1 TRBV24-1 ATSDGGRFNEQF
TRBJ2-2 TRBV6-6 ASSYPQESRRLF